These T cell receptor beta chains were read from a single sample in a study of response to subunit inactivated influenza vaccine. MiXCR was run by TCRdb on the RT-PCR reads, yielding one entry per CDR3 protein. This repertoire shows 700,000 to 900,000 distinct CDR3 sequences, 21% found once; its top ten account for more than 8.5%. The sequencing here drew on PBMCs from blood, taken more than 4 days after vaccination. All receptors come from a man between 50 and 59 years old who received an inactivated influenza vaccine. Each CDR3 is given with its conserved first and last residue. The order of the fields is clone size, V gene, D gene, J gene, CDR3 protein, CDR3 DNA. D genes are given only for firm matches. Clone size, where shown, is once, few, many, or a class for clones that have expanded.

abundance: once
v_gene: TRBV7-2
d_gene: NA
j_gene: TRBJ1-3
CDR3aa: CASRVGGENTIYF
CDR3nt: TGTGCCAGCAGAGTTGGCGGGGAAAACACCATATATTTT

abundance: NA
v_gene: TRBV4-3
d_gene: NA
j_gene: TRBJ1-3
CDR3aa: CASSQETLSGNTIYF
CDR3nt: TGCGCCAGCAGCCAAGAGACCCTCTCTGGAAACACCATATATTTT

abundance: NA
v_gene: TRBV20-1
d_gene: TRBD1
j_gene: TRBJ1-1
CDR3aa: CSAPRTGGTEAFF
CDR3nt: TGCAGTGCTCCCCGGACAGGGGGGACTGAAGCTTTCTTT

abundance: NA
v_gene: TRBV11-2
d_gene: NA
j_gene: TRBJ2-5
CDR3aa: CASSFRGGTVVSKETQYF
CDR3nt: TGTGCCAGCAGCTTTCGGGGCGGGACGGTGGTTAGCAAAGAGACCCAGTACTTC

abundance: few
v_gene: TRBV7-9
d_gene: NA
j_gene: TRBJ2-1
CDR3aa: CASSPALAGENEQFF
CDR3nt: TGTGCCAGCAGCCCCGCCTTGGCAGGGGAGAATGAGCAGTTCTTC

abundance: few
v_gene: TRBV7-9
d_gene: NA
j_gene: TRBJ1-2
CDR3aa: CASSLQAWGVYGYTF
CDR3nt: TGTGCCAGCAGCTTACAGGCCTGGGGGGTCTATGGCTACACCTTC

abundance: many
v_gene: TRBV3-1
d_gene: TRBD2
j_gene: TRBJ2-3
CDR3aa: CASSQVGLAEKTTHIDTQYF
CDR3nt: TGTGCCAGCAGCCAAGTGGGACTAGCGGAGAAAACTACCCACATTGATACGCAGTATTTT

abundance: once
v_gene: TRBV2
d_gene: NA
j_gene: TRBJ2-3
CDR3aa: CASMPPASTDTQYF
CDR3nt: TGTGCCAGCATGCCACCTGCTAGCACAGATACGCAGTATTTT

abundance: NA
v_gene: TRBV12-3/TRBV12-4
d_gene: NA
j_gene: TRBJ1-6
CDR3aa: CASSLQAAPLHF
CDR3nt: TGTGCCAGCAGTTTGCAGGCCGCACCCCTCCACTTT

abundance: NA
v_gene: TRBV4-3
d_gene: TRBD2
j_gene: TRBJ2-7
CDR3aa: CASSQDAGEGYEQYF
CDR3nt: TGCGCCAGCAGCCAAGATGCGGGGGAGGGCTACGAGCAGTACTTC

abundance: few
v_gene: TRBV5-1
d_gene: TRBD1
j_gene: TRBJ2-1
CDR3aa: CASSPIGQGDEQFF
CDR3nt: TGCGCCAGCAGCCCGATAGGACAGGGAGATGAGCAGTTCTTC

abundance: NA
v_gene: TRBV9
d_gene: TRBD2
j_gene: TRBJ2-1
CDR3aa: CASSVVASGHNEQFF
CDR3nt: TGTGCCAGCAGCGTAGTGGCTAGCGGCCACAATGAGCAGTTCTTC

abundance: NA
v_gene: TRBV7-2
d_gene: NA
j_gene: TRBJ2-3
CDR3aa: CASSLMLDTQYF
CDR3nt: TGTGCCAGCAGCTTAATGTTAGATACGCAGTATTTT

abundance: few
v_gene: TRBV28
d_gene: NA
j_gene: TRBJ1-1
CDR3aa: CASRQTGFTEAFF
CDR3nt: TGTGCCAGCAGACAAACAGGATTCACTGAAGCTTTCTTT

abundance: few
v_gene: TRBV20-1
d_gene: TRBD1
j_gene: TRBJ1-1
CDR3aa: CSAGTGGPNTEAFF
CDR3nt: TGCAGTGCTGGGACAGGGGGCCCTAACACTGAAGCTTTCTTT

abundance: NA
v_gene: TRBV6-1
d_gene: TRBD2
j_gene: TRBJ2-3
CDR3aa: CASSQGLVRTQYF
CDR3nt: TGTGCCAGCAGCCAAGGACTAGTTCGTACGCAGTATTTT

abundance: NA
v_gene: TRBV20-1
d_gene: NA
j_gene: TRBJ2-1
CDR3aa: CSADGSSYNEQFF
CDR3nt: TGCAGTGCGGACGGGAGCTCCTACAATGAGCAGTTCTTC

abundance: few
v_gene: TRBV7-2
d_gene: NA
j_gene: TRBJ2-6
CDR3aa: CASSLPAWGDTSGANVLTF
CDR3nt: TGTGCCAGCAGCTTACCGGCCTGGGGAGACACCTCTGGGGCCAACGTCCTGACTTTC

abundance: few
v_gene: TRBV20-1
d_gene: TRBD1
j_gene: TRBJ2-7
CDR3aa: CSAKGTTGVFYEQYF
CDR3nt: TGCAGTGCTAAGGGTACTACAGGGGTTTTCTACGAGCAGTACTTC

abundance: few
v_gene: TRBV15
d_gene: TRBD1
j_gene: TRBJ2-2
CDR3aa: CATSGIQGARGTGELFF
CDR3nt: TGTGCCACCAGCGGAATACAGGGGGCGCGTGGAACCGGGGAGCTGTTTTTT

abundance: NA
v_gene: TRBV7-8
d_gene: NA
j_gene: TRBJ1-1
CDR3aa: CASSTGGREAFF
CDR3nt: TGTGCCAGCAGCACCGGGGGGCGCGAAGCTTTCTTT

abundance: few
v_gene: TRBV18
d_gene: TRBD1
j_gene: TRBJ1-2
CDR3aa: CASSRDREAGYTF
CDR3nt: TGTGCCAGCTCACGCGACAGGGAAGCTGGCTACACCTTC

abundance: once
v_gene: TRBV11-2
d_gene: NA
j_gene: TRBJ2-7
CDR3aa: CASSRGANQYF
CDR3nt: TGTGCCAGCAGCCGGGGCGCTAACCAGTACTTC

abundance: NA
v_gene: TRBV6-1
d_gene: TRBD2
j_gene: TRBJ2-1
CDR3aa: CASKTGTSGYNEQFF
CDR3nt: TGTGCCAGCAAAACCGGGACTAGCGGTTACAATGAGCAGTTCTTC

abundance: few
v_gene: TRBV10-2
d_gene: NA
j_gene: TRBJ2-1
CDR3aa: CASSIGASSRGEQFF
CDR3nt: TGCGCCAGCAGTATAGGGGCTAGCAGCCGGGGTGAGCAGTTCTTC

abundance: few
v_gene: TRBV28
d_gene: NA
j_gene: TRBJ1-2
CDR3aa: CASSLPDYGYTF
CDR3nt: TGTGCCAGCAGCCTCCCGGACTATGGCTACACCTTC